The T cell receptor beta chain described here comes from a study of CD8 T cells in ankylosing spondylitis. TCRdb called the 5' RACE reads again in MiXCR, with one record for every CDR3 protein. This table holds approximately 220,000 distinct CDR3 sequences, more than 25% found once. This clonotype was seen only a few times. The antigen remains unidentified. Findings of the study overall: Those disease-linked clones were CD8+; they were also relatively rare in peripheral blood. Clones tied to disease were said to be significantly enriched in matched ankylosing spondylitis synovial fluid.

The sequenced sample was blood, either unsorted or a sorted T cell fraction (not recorded which). The origin of this receptor is a male donor with ankylosing spondylitis or in good health (not recorded which).

CDR3 amino acids: CASSSPGRFTGELFF. CDR3 nucleotide sequence: TGTGCCAGCAGCTCGCCGGGGAGGTTCACCGGGGAGCTGTTTTTT. This chain uses TRBV5-6 with TRBJ2-2, with D perhaps TRBD2 (6 bases). The CDR3 sequence is 15 residues long. The V end lost 3 bases, the J end lost 4 bases, and 13 bases lay between the germline ends. Germline values: CDR1 SGHDT, CDR2 YYEEEE.